Sequencing of this TCR beta chain was carried out in a study of T cells after yellow fever vaccination. CDR3 length: 14 residues. Germline trimming cut 5 bases from V and 4 bases from J; bases unmatched to any gene: 6. Germline lookup yields CDR1 SQVTM and CDR2 ANQGSEA. A universal primer site and UMIs were added as TCR cDNA was made by 5'RACE template switching. TCRdb itself ran the 5' RACE reads through MiXCR, one entry per CDR3 protein. The repertoire holds 200,000 to 300,000 distinct CDR3 sequences, with under 15% as singletons. Points from the study as a whole: Subsequent booster samples again held most clones from primary vaccination (96% CD4, about 90% CD8).

A few counts support this clonotype. The antigen is undetermined. The origin of this receptor is a man aged 30 to 45 who received the YFV17D yellow fever vaccine. The sequenced sample was CD4+ T cells sorted from PBMCs, obtained 45 days after the yellow fever booster vaccination. This chain joins TRBV29-1 and TRBJ1-5; 9 bases match TRBD1. The chain's CDR3 is CSVRTQGANQPQHF. The DNA of the CDR3 is TGCAGCGTTCGCACACAGGGGGCTAATCAGCCCCAGCATTTT.